This TCR beta chain was found in a study of blood T cells in healthy people across ages. A J-beta primer mix and a sample-barcoded 5' primer were used in a second PCR of roughly 6 to 11 cycles. Each CDR3 protein is one row after TCRdb ran MiXCR on the 5' RACE reads. The data hold about 1,500,000 distinct CDR3 sequences, with around two fifths observed a single time. Study-level findings and limits: With age, beta diversity per million T cells declined roughly linearly, significantly by about 37. Long-lived and aged donors differed, with more naive CD4+ cells and higher diversity in the long-lived.

The table lists this clonotype with a few counts. Its specificity is unknown. This TCR was sampled from a woman between 18 and 29 years old in good health. The material sequenced was blood.

The CDR3, as DNA: TGTGCCAGCAGTTTAGGACGACCGGCCTCTGGGGCCAACGTCCTGACTTTC. Translating gives CASSLGRPASGANVLTF. V usage is TRBV12-3 or TRBV12-4 and J usage is TRBJ2-6; D is uncertain. Trimming left V 1 base short and J 0 bases short, with 10 bases between. CDR3 length: 17 amino acids.